The T cell receptor beta chain under discussion was sequenced for a study of chronic HIV infection and antiretroviral therapy (dated by TCRdb to about 2015). Receptor libraries were prepared by 5' RACE. TCRdb records Illumina MiSeq as the sequencer. TCRdb itself trimmed the public reads at Q25 with fastp, ran MiXCR and retained productive beta chains. For every CDR3 protein sequence, its rows merge into one entry that carries the most common genes and DNA. A total of more than 30,000 distinct CDR3 sequences appear in this sample, around 8.6% of them only once. The biggest ten clones account for under 3% of the sample. About this clonotype: This receptor's antigen is unknown. The input lacks base qualities; no much larger clone sits a single base away.

The cysteine opens and the phenylalanine closes a CDR3 of 12 amino acids. Only the CDR3 DNA stays, 36 bases, in frame from base 1. CDR1 and CDR2, per the germline V gene, are MGHRA and YSYEKL. The V end loses 1 base and the J end loses 5 bases, and a stretch of 5 bases separates them. The TCR was taken from an adult who had HIV and had not received antiretroviral therapy, or was an uninfected healthy control (not recorded which). The sequenced sample was peripheral blood. The rearranged chain carries TRBV4-1 and TRBJ1-1; the D gene is unclear. The nucleotides read TGCGCCAGCAGCCAAGGGCTAACTGAAGCTTTCTTT. This is translated as CASSQGLTEAFF.